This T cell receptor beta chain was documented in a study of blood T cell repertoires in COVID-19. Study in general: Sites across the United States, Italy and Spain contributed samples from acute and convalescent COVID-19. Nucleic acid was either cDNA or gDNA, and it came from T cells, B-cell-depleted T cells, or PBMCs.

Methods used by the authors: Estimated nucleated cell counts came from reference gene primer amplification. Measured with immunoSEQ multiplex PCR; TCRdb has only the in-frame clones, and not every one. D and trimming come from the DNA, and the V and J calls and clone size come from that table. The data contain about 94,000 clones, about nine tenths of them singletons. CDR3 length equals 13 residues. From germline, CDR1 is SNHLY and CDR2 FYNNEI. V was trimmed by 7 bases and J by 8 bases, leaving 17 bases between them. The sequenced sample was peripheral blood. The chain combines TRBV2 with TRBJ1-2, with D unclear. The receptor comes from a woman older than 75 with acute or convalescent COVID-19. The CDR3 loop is CASKETLVEGYTF. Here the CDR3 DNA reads TGTGCCAGCAAGGAAACGCTTGTGGAGGGCTACACCTTC.